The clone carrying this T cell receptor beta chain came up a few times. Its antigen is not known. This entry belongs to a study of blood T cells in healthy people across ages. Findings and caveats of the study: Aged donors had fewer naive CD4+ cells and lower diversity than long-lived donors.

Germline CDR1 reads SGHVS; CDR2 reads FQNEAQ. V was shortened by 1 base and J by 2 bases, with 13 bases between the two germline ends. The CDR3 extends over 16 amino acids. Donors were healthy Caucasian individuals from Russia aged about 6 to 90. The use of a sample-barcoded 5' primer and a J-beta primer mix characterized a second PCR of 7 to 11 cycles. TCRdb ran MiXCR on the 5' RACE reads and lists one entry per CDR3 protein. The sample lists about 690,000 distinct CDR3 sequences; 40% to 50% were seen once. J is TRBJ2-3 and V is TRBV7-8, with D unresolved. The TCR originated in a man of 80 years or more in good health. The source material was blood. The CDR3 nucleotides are TGTGCCAGCAGCTTAGGGGGTGCCAGATCCACAGATACGCAGTATTTT. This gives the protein CASSLGGARSTDTQYF.